Ten or more counts support the clone carrying this TCR beta chain. These data originate in a study of T cells after yellow fever vaccination. In making TCR cDNA, 5'RACE template switching added a universal primer site and UMIs to it. Each CDR3 protein is one row after TCRdb ran MiXCR on the 5' RACE reads. The table has a few hundred thousand distinct CDR3 sequences, 6.2% seen once. The V gene lost 5 bases and the J gene lost 0 bases, with 19 bases spanning the gap. CDR1 is MNHEY and CDR2 is SVGEGT in the germline V gene. The CDR3 sequence is 17 residues long. This TCR was recovered from a young man who received the YFV17D yellow fever vaccine. The genes are TRBV6-2 or TRBV6-3 and TRBJ2-5; D may be TRBD2 (6 bases). The material was PBMCs, obtained 5 days after the yellow fever booster vaccination. The CDR3 DNA reads as TGTGCCAGCAGTCCACTACGGGACTCTATGGACCAAGAGACCCAGTACTTC. Encoded protein: CASSPLRDSMDQETQYF.